The T cell receptor (beta chain) described here comes from a study of beta chain features in type 1 diabetes. Study in general: Patients were similar to healthy donors in age and gender (as well as in cell yields). Across all samples, around 98 million sorted cells were examined.

One heparinised draw, averaging roughly 0.12 L, was taken per donor. Every isolated RNA sample was fully reverse transcribed, so sequencing captured expressed TCRB transcripts. Profiled with immunoSEQ multiplex PCR; TCRdb holds only in-frame clones, not every one. The table lists about 280,000 clones, 15% of them singletons. Germline V gene lookup returns CDR1 SGHTA and CDR2 FQGNSA. The CDR3 sequence is 12 residues long. The V end was cut by 5 bases, the J end by 6 bases, with 11 bases between. Only a few counts were recorded for this clone. The target antigen is unknown. Study conclusions and caveats: Naive, central memory and regulatory TCRB repertoires appeared more similar among patients than healthy donors. Researchers report that Type 1 diabetes patients had moderately but significantly shorter TCRB CDR3s across all four CD4+ subsets.

This TCR was sampled from a man between 18 and 35 years old with type 1 diabetes. This chain links TRBV7-2 with TRBJ2-7; D gene unclear. Material: naive CD4+ T cells from blood. The CDR3 reads CASSIGVVEQYF. CDR3 DNA: TGTGCCAGCAGCATAGGAGTAGTCGAGCAGTACTTC.